This TCR beta chain originates from a study of cytomegalovirus exposure and HLA in healthy donors. The study, taken as a whole, reports: It was reported that the classifier diagnosed cytomegalovirus status with high specificity and sensitivity in both the original and validation cohorts. Because they were indistinguishable, some V segments, including TRBV6-2 and TRBV6-3, were excluded. Only CMV serostatus was available as immune exposure information.

Trimming cost V 4 bases and J 4 bases; bases outside gene matches: 4. From germline, CDR1 is SGHTA and CDR2 FQGNSA. This CDR3 has 16 amino acids. Details on this clone: Its antigen is unknown.

PCR was performed using 60 Vbeta and 13 Jbeta primers. Assay: immunoSEQ multiplex PCR; the TCRdb copy retains only in-frame clones and omits some. The sample consists of 75,000 to 95,000 clones, 85% to 90% of them appearing once. The V and J genes are TRBV7-2 and TRBJ2-5, with 15 positions matching TRBD2. This clonotype originated in a man in his late teens or twenties in good health and CMV-seronegative. Sequenced: PBMCs. The CDR3 bases are TGTGCCAGCAGCTCGGGACTAGCGGGAGGACGAGAGACCCAGTACTTC. It is translated as CASSSGLAGGRETQYF.